This T cell receptor beta chain was observed in a study of T cells in Graves' hyperthyroidism and ophthalmopathy. Study-wide findings and caveats: In the blood, most expanded thyroid clonotypes above 0.001 appeared as well.

Researchers took RNA transcripts and amplified the TCR beta CDR3 regions from them. TCR CDR3 regions were first amplified by RT-PCR with HTBI primers. TCRdb reprocessed the multiplex PCR reads with MiXCR, giving one entry per CDR3 protein. This sample carries a few hundred thousand distinct CDR3 sequences, around 46% of them seen once, and the ten largest clones take approximately 7.5%. Note on this clonotype: Its antigen is as yet unknown.

This CDR3 contains 14 residues. J gave up 4 bases and V 9 bases, and 10 bases lay outside the gene matches. The germline V gene has CDR1 SNHLY and CDR2 FYNNEI. The clonotype was recovered from a woman aged 18-29 years with Graves' hyperthyroidism. The gene calls are TRBV2 and TRBJ2-5; 8 positions agree with TRBD2. The sequencing sample was made of peripheral blood or thyroid tissue (not recorded which). The CDR3 DNA follows: TGTGCCAGTACTAGCGGCCTTACGGGAGAGACCCAGTACTTC. Encoded protein: CASTSGLTGETQYF. Variable domain in full (rest from reference TRBV2 and TRBJ2-5): EPEVTQTPSHQVTQMGQEVILRCVPISNHLYFYWYRQILGQKVEFLVSFYNNEISEKSEIFDDQFSVERPDGSNFTLKIRSTKLEDSAMYFCASTSGLTGETQYFGPGTRLLVL.